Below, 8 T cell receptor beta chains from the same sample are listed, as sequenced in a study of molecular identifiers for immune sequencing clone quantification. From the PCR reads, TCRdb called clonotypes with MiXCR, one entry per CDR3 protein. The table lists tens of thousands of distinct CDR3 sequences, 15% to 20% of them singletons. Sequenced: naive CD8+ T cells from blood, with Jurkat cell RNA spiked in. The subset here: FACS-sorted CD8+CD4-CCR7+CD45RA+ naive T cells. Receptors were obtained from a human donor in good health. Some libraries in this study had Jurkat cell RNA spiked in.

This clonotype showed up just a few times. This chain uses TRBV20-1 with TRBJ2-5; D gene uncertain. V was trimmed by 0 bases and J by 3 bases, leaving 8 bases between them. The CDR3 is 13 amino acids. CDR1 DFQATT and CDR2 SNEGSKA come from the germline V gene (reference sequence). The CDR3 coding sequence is TGCAGTGCTAGAGATGTGAAGAAAGAGACCCAGTACTTC. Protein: CSARDVKKETQYF.

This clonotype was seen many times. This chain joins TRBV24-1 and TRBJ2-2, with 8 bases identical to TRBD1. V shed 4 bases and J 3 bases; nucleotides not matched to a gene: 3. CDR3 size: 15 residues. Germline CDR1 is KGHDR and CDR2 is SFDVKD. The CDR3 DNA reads TGTGCCACCAGTGACACAGGGGGGCACACCGGGGAGCTGTTTTTT. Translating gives CATSDTGGHTGELFF.

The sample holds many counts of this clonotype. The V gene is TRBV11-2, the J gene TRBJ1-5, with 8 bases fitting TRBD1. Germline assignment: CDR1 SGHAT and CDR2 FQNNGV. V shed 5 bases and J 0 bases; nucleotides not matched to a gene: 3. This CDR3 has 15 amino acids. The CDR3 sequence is CASSPTGDSNQPQHF. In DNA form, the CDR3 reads TGTGCCAGCAGCCCGACAGGGGATAGCAATCAGCCCCAGCATTTT.

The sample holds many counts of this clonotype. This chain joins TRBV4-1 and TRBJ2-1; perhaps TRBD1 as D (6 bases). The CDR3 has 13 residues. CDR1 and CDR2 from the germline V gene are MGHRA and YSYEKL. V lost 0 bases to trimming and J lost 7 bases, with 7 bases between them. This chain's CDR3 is CASSQEGTNEQFF. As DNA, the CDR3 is TGCGCCAGCAGCCAAGAGGGGACAAATGAGCAGTTCTTC.

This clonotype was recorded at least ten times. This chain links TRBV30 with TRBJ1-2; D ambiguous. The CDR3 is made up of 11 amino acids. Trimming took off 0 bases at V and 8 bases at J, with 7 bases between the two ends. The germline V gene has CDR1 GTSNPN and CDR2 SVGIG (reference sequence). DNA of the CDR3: TGTGCCTGGAGTGTTGGTGTCGGCTACACCTTC. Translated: CAWSVGVGYTF.

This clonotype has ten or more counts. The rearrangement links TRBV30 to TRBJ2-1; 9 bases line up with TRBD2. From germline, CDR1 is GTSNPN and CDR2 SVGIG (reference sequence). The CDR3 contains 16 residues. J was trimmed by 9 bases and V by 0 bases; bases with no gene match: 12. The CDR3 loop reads CAWSVRAGLAAVEQFF. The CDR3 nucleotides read TGTGCCTGGAGTGTAAGGGCGGGACTAGCAGCGGTTGAGCAGTTCTTC.

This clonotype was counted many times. CDR3: CASSTLLSQGIHAGEQYF. CDR3 nucleotides: TGTGCCAGTAGTACGCTGCTGTCTCAGGGGATTCATGCGGGTGAGCAGTACTTC. This rearrangement joins TRBV19 to TRBJ2-7; a weak D match, TRBD1 (6 bases). V lost 4 bases and J lost 7, with 29 bases in between. The CDR3 consists of 18 residues. The germline V gene encodes CDR1 LNHDA and CDR2 SQIVND (reference sequence). Drawing the rest from reference TRBV19 and TRBJ2-7, the complete variable domain is DGGITQSPKYLFRKEGQNVTLSCEQNLNHDAMYWYRQDPGQGLRLIYYSQIVNDFQKGDIAEGYSVSREKKESFPLTVTSAQKNPTAFYLCASSTLLSQGIHAGEQYFGPGTRLTVT.

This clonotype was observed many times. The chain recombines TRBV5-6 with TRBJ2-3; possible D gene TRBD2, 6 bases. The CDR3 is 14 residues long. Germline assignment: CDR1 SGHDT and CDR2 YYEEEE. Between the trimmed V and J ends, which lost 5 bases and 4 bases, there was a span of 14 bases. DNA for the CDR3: TGTGCCAGCAGGGGGGACTCTCGGGCAGATACGCAGTATTTT. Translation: CASRGDSRADTQYF.